The T cell receptor beta chain under discussion was sequenced for a study of shared clonotypes between healthy human individuals. Study conclusions and caveats: Clonotype sharing among donors was expected to depend on sequencing depth. Lower generation probabilities were found for non-shared clonotypes than for those shared by all four donors. In general, naive subsets displayed greater estimated richness than memory subsets did.

Of note for this clone: Its cognate antigen is unknown.

The assay ran at deep level. The data were produced by immunoSEQ multiplex PCR, yet TCRdb's version contains in-frame clones alone and is incomplete. The data contain under 1,900,000 clones, around 98.5% of them seen just once; the ten biggest clones take up 0.36%. Sequencing was performed on naive CD4+ T cells sorted from blood. The sample's subset: CD45RA+ positively selected. The TCR was taken from a man younger than 40 in good health.

Here the CDR3 reads CASSPMTGAAETQYF. The DNA of the CDR3 is TGTGCCAGCAGTCCGATGACAGGGGCGGCAGAGACCCAGTACTTC. V is TRBV28 and J is TRBJ2-5, with TRBD1 matching 8 bases. Germline trimming cut 5 bases from V and 4 bases from J; bases unmatched to any gene: 9. CDR1 is MDHEN and CDR2 is SYDVKM in the germline V gene. This CDR3 is 15 amino acids long.